One sample yielded the 16 T cell receptor beta chains listed below, sequenced in a study of shared clonotypes between healthy human individuals. Repertoires were generated with immunoSEQ multiplex PCR, while TCRdb's copy carries only in-frame clones and drops some. The table has 630,000 or so clones, roughly 98% seen once; the top ten hold around 0.3%. CD45RO negativity and positive selection for CCR7 defined naive CD8 cells, a population that excluded terminally differentiated effector memory CD45RA+ cells. The sample consisted of naive CD8+ T cells sorted from blood. These receptor sequences come from a man under 40 in good health.

For the CDR3, the DNA is TGCGCCAGCAGCCGGTCAGGGGCAGATACGCAGTATTTT. Its translation: CASSRSGADTQYF. The gene calls are TRBV4-3 and TRBJ2-3, with a tentative D call TRBD1 (6 bases). The length of the CDR3 is 13 residues. Germline values: CDR1 LGHNA, CDR2 YSLEER. Trimming took off 4 bases at V and 4 bases at J, with 9 bases between the two ends.

The chain carries TRBV6-6 and TRBJ2-2; D remains unclear. The V and J ends lost 8 bases and 0 bases respectively, with 13 bases between them. The CDR3 length is 15 residues. Germline V lookup: CDR1 MNHNY, CDR2 SVGAGI (reference sequence). CDR3 region: CASSPAEANTGELFF. CDR3 DNA sequence: TGTGCCAGCTCTCCGGCGGAAGCGAACACCGGGGAGCTGTTTTTT.

This chain links TRBV2 with TRBJ2-3, with 14 bases aligning to TRBD2. Germline V gene data show CDR1 as SNHLY and CDR2 as FYNNEI. The CDR3 is 21 residues long. V lost 4 bases to trimming and J lost 4 bases; unmatched junction nucleotides: 19. This CDR3 reads CASSAGGHGTSGSWEADTQYF. CDR3 bases: TGTGCCAGCAGTGCCGGGGGCCATGGGACTAGCGGGAGCTGGGAAGCAGATACGCAGTATTTT.

V is TRBV5-1 and J is TRBJ2-1; D perhaps matches TRBD2 (5 bases). Germline CDR1 reads SGHRS; CDR2 reads YFSETQ. This CDR3 is 16 amino acids long. V was clipped by 0 bases and J by 8 bases, with 18 bases between them. CDR3 nucleotides: TGCGCCAGCAGCTTGGCCGAGAAGGGAGATTATGATGAGCAGTTCTTC. The encoded protein is CASSLAEKGDYDEQFF.

Note on this clone: The DNA is left out, because the CDR3 cannot be placed on it with certainty; the CDR3 is given as TCRdb lists it. The rearrangement links TRBV6-1 to TRBJ2-7. Both ends counted, the CDR3 spans 14 residues. Germline V gives CDR1 MNHNS, CDR2 SASEGT. The chain's CDR3 is CASSEFGAGYEQYF.

This clone was counted once. The chain recombines TRBV2 with TRBJ2-6; TRBD2 agrees at 11 bases. Germline CDR1 SNHLY, CDR2 FYNNEI. This CDR3 region has 17 residues. J lost 4 bases, V lost 7 bases, and 9 bases had no gene match. This CDR3 reads CASTPTSGISGANVLTF. CDR3 nucleotides: TGTGCCAGCACCCCGACTAGCGGGATATCCGGGGCCAACGTCCTGACTTTC.

This clone has just one count. The rearrangement links TRBV5-1 to TRBJ2-3; 8 bases agree with TRBD1. The germline gives CDR1 SGHRS, CDR2 YFSETQ. This CDR3 contains 15 residues. Trimming removed 4 bases from V and 6 bases from J; junction bases left unmatched: 10. CDR3 sequence: CASSDRTGKADTQYF. The CDR3 region has the DNA TGCGCCAGCAGCGATCGGACAGGGAAGGCGGATACGCAGTATTTT.

The V and J genes are TRBV2 and TRBJ1-5; weak D call: TRBD1 (6 bases). This CDR3 contains 15 residues. Trimming left V 8 bases short and J 5 bases short, with 19 bases between. In germline, CDR1 is SNHLY, CDR2 FYNNEI. This CDR3 reads CASRQDSSSDQPQHF. The CDR3, as DNA: TGTGCCAGCCGTCAGGACAGTTCCTCCGATCAGCCCCAGCATTTT.

The V and J genes are TRBV19 and TRBJ2-7, with D maybe TRBD2 (5 bases). The CDR3 loop spans 15 amino acids. The V and J ends lost 0 bases and 0 bases respectively, with 9 bases between them. Germline V gives CDR1 LNHDA, CDR2 SQIVND (reference sequence). CDR3 nucleotides: TGTGCCAGTAGTATAGAATCCGGGATCTCCTACGAGCAGTACTTC. It codes for CASSIESGISYEQYF.

The rearrangement links TRBV25-1 to TRBJ1-2, with TRBD1 as a possible D gene (6 bases). The CDR3 contains 14 residues. Trimming removed 1 base at V and 4 bases at J, with 10 bases between. Germline values: CDR1 MGHDK, CDR2 SYGVNS. The CDR3 DNA sequence: TGTGCCAGCAGTGAATTTGGAGGGGGCTATGGCTACACCTTC. Translating it yields CASSEFGGGYGYTF.

The V and J genes are TRBV27 and TRBJ2-1; D remains ambiguous. Trimming left V 1 base short and J 12 bases short, with 13 bases between. The germline gives CDR1 MNHEY, CDR2 SMNVEV (reference sequence). This CDR3 region has 13 residues. The CDR3 coding sequence is TGTGCCAGCAGTTTATTAGGCCAGATAGCGCAGTTCTTC. Protein: CASSLLGQIAQFF.

The chain recombines TRBV4-2 with TRBJ2-7, with TRBD2 as a possible D gene (5 bases). Germline CDR1 and CDR2: LGHNA and YNFKEQ. V dropped 4 bases and J dropped 6 bases, with 13 bases sitting between them. The CDR3 is 13 amino acids. As DNA, the CDR3 is TGTGCCAGCAGCCGAGAGAGGGCTGGCGAGCAGTACTTC. Protein: CASSRERAGEQYF.

The chain has TRBV28 and TRBJ2-7; TRBD1 aligns across 9 bases. This CDR3 comprises 15 residues. J was trimmed by 2 bases and V by 3 bases; bases with no gene match: 5. CDR1 and CDR2 from the germline V gene are MDHEN and SYDVKM. CDR3 bases: TGTGCCAGCAGTTTGTGGGGACAGGGACCCTACGAGCAGTACTTC. This codes for CASSLWGQGPYEQYF.

V is TRBV7-8 and J is TRBJ2-1; TRBD1 matches at 8 bases. CDR3 length: 15 residues. V shed 6 bases and J 7 bases; nucleotides not matched to a gene: 11. Germline V gene lookup returns CDR1 SGHVS and CDR2 FQNEAQ. The CDR3 sequence: CASRSTGGSGNEQFF. The CDR3 region has the DNA TGTGCCAGCAGGTCTACAGGGGGATCGGGGAATGAGCAGTTCTTC.

This rearrangement joins TRBV30 to TRBJ2-3; TRBD1 matches 7 bases. Germline trimming cut 2 bases from V and 4 bases from J; bases unmatched to any gene: 6. The V gene's germline CDR1 is GTSNPN and CDR2 SVGIG (reference sequence). The CDR3 has 14 amino acids. The CDR3 is CAWSTGVGADTQYF. In DNA form, the CDR3 reads TGTGCCTGGAGTACAGGGGTCGGGGCAGATACGCAGTATTTT.

This chain links TRBV14 with TRBJ2-1, with D possibly matching TRBD1 (6 bases). Per germline, CDR1 SGHDN and CDR2 FVKESK. CDR3 length: 16 amino acids. The V and J ends lost 1 base and 7 bases respectively, with 17 bases between them. This CDR3 is CASSQVAQGIWNEQFF. The CDR3 nucleotides read TGTGCCAGCAGCCAAGTTGCGCAGGGGATATGGAATGAGCAGTTCTTC.